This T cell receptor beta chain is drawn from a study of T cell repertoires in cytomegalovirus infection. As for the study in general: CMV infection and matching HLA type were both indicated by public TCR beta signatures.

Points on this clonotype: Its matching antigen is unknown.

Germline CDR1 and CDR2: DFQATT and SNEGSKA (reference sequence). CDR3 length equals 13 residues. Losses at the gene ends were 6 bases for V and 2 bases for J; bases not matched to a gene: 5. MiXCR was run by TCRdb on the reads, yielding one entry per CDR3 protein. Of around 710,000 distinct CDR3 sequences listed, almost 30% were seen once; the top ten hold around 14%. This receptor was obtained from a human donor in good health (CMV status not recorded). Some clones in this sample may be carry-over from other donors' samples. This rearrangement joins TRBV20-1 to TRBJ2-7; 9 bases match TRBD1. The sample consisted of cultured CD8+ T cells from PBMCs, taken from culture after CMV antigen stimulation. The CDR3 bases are TGCAGTGCCACCGGGACAGGGACCTACGAGCAGTACGTC. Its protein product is CSATGTGTYEQYV.